The rows below give T cell receptor beta chains drawn from one sample of a study of cytomegalovirus exposure and HLA in healthy donors. Assay: immunoSEQ multiplex PCR; the TCRdb copy retains only in-frame clones and omits some. The sample has roughly 120,000 clones; approximately 88% are singletons. Source material: PBMCs. These receptors were collected from a man between 18 and 35 years old in good health and CMV-seronegative. Each CDR3 is given with its conserved first and last residue. The D gene is left open where the match is weak. Clone size is shown for a subset of rows, as once, few, many or a class of expanded clone.

v_call	d_call	clone_size	j_call	cdr3_nt	cdr3_aa
TRBV5-4	.	once	TRBJ2-7	TGTGCCAGCAGCAACGACAGGAAAGGCGAGCAGTACTTC	CASSNDRKGEQYF
TRBV5-4	TRBD1	.	TRBJ1-1	TGTGCCAGCAGCTTACAGGGGTCGGAAGCTTTCTTT	CASSLQGSEAFF
TRBV25-1	TRBD1	.	TRBJ1-6	TGTGCCAGCACTGGGACAGGGACCTATAATTCACCCCTCCACTTT	CASTGTGTYNSPLHF
TRBV7-2	.	once	TRBJ2-1	TGTGCCAGCAGCCGGACCCCGGGGAGCTCCTACAATGAGCAGTTCTTC	CASSRTPGSSYNEQFF
TRBV5-1	.	.	TRBJ1-4	TGCGCCAGCAGCTTAACAGGGTCTTACGGAGCTGAAAAACTGTTTTTT	CASSLTGSYGAEKLFF
TRBV27	TRBD1	.	TRBJ2-5	TGTGCCAGCAGTTGGACAGGCGGACACGGGGAGACCCAGTACTTC	CASSWTGGHGETQYF
TRBV6-1	.	.	TRBJ1-4	TGTGCCAGCAGTGAGGGGGGACTCGGAATAGAAAAACTGTTTTTT	CASSEGGLGIEKLFF
TRBV9	TRBD2	.	TRBJ2-1	TGTGCCAGCAGCCCACCGGCTAGCGGGGGGGATGAGCAGTTCTTC	CASSPPASGGDEQFF
TRBV19	.	.	TRBJ1-5	TGTGCCAGTACCCTAGGGCCCCAGGGTCAGCCCCAGCATTTT	CASTLGPQGQPQHF
TRBV7-2	.	.	TRBJ2-7	TGTGCCAGCAGCTTCGGTGAGGTCGAAGGCCCGATGTACGAGCAGTACTTC	CASSFGEVEGPMYEQYF
TRBV7-2	TRBD1	.	TRBJ1-2	TGTGCCAGCAGCCTAGGACAGGGCTACGGTGGCTACACCTTC	CASSLGQGYGGYTF
TRBV28	TRBD1	.	TRBJ2-1	TGTGCCAGCGTGAGGGGGCAGTACAATGAGCAGTTCTTC	CASVRGQYNEQFF
TRBV5-4	TRBD2	.	TRBJ2-2	TGTGCCAGCAGCTTCCTGACTAGCGACACCGGGGAGCTGTTTTTT	CASSFLTSDTGELFF
TRBV19	TRBD1	.	TRBJ1-1	TGTGCCAGTAGTACCTTGCAGGGGGTTAGGACTGAAGCTTTCTTT	CASSTLQGVRTEAFF
TRBV28	.	.	TRBJ2-7	TGTGCCAGCACCAAAGCCGTTGGAGTCGGCGAGCAGTACTTC	CASTKAVGVGEQYF
TRBV6-6	.	.	TRBJ1-5	TGTGCCAGCAGACCGACAGGCAAGCATCAGCCCCAGCATTTT	CASRPTGKHQPQHF
TRBV9	TRBD1	.	TRBJ2-7	TGTGCCAGCAGCCCACATACGACAGGGGGTCACGAGCAGTACTTC	CASSPHTTGGHEQYF
TRBV18	TRBD1	few	TRBJ1-1	TGTGCCAGCTCAACCCTAGACAGGGCGACGGAAGCTTTCTTT	CASSTLDRATEAFF
TRBV7-9	.	.	TRBJ1-4	TGTGCCAGCAGCTCGGAACAGGGTTCACTGTTTTTT	CASSSEQGSLFF
TRBV30	.	.	TRBJ1-1	TGTGCCTGGGGACTCAAATTTCAAGCTTTCTTT	CAWGLKFQAFF
TRBV6-1	TRBD2	.	TRBJ2-7	TGTGCCAGCAGGAAAGGGACTAGCTCGGCTTACGAGCAGTACTTC	CASRKGTSSAYEQYF
TRBV7-9	.	.	TRBJ1-1	TGTGCCAGCACCCCCAATACAGCGAACACTGAAGCTTTCTTT	CASTPNTANTEAFF
TRBV7-9	TRBD1	.	TRBJ1-1	TGTGCCAGCAGCTCAACAGGGGGGAAGAACACTGAAGCTTTCTTT	CASSSTGGKNTEAFF